This T cell receptor beta chain was captured in a study of human T cells and chemical hapten exposure. With 5 bases removed from V and 1 base from J, the gap between germline ends came to 14 bases. Per the germline V gene, CDR1 is MDHEN and CDR2 is SYDVKM. This CDR3 is 15 amino acids long. TCRdb re-analysed the RACE reads in MiXCR, keeping a single row per CDR3 protein. The sample lists around 380,000 distinct CDR3 sequences, roughly 4.8% occurring once. Time point specified: patch test 1, 2 weeks after DPC sensitization. The treatment here: therapeutic diphenylcyclopropenone sensitization with weekly scalp DPC.

This material consisted of whole blood, taken in connection with sensitization to the hapten diphenylcyclopropenone (DPC). This rearrangement joins TRBV28 to TRBJ2-5; no definite D call. The TCR comes from a woman in her forties or fifties with alopecia areata. Some clones in this sample may be carry-over from other donors' samples. CDR3 sequence: CASSPTRTVQETQYF. The CDR3 nucleotides are TGTGCCAGCAGTCCAACGAGGACGGTCCAAGAGACCCAGTACTTC. Variable domain in full (rest from reference TRBV28 and TRBJ2-5): DVKVTQSSRYLVKRTGEKVFLECVQDMDHENMFWYRQDPGLGLRLIYFSYDVKMKEKGDIPEGYSVSREKKERFSLILESASTNQTSMYLCASSPTRTVQETQYFGPGTRLLVL.